This T cell receptor (beta chain) was recovered during a study of shared clonotypes between healthy human individuals. Study-wide context: The study enrolled a couple of women and three men aged 18 to 49.

Between the trimmed V and J ends, which lost 4 bases and 3 bases, there was a span of 13 bases. This CDR3 is 14 amino acids long. CDR1 SGHAT and CDR2 FQNNGV come from the germline V gene. Over several immunoSEQ plates, each subset's genomic DNA was distributed in even portions. Libraries were prepared by immunoSEQ multiplex PCR; TCRdb keeps only in-frame clonotypes and omits some of them. This table holds some 2 million clones, 85% to 95% found once. General study points: It was observed that 5% to 6.5% of naive CD4 clonotypes were shared across several donors. All-four-donor shared clonotypes had higher generation probabilities than non-shared clonotypes did.

On this clone: Antigen unknown.

The sample taken for sequencing was naive CD4+ T cells sorted from blood. As for subset: CD45RA+ positively selected. The TCR sequence derives from a man between 18 and 29 years old in good health. The chain has TRBV11-2 and TRBJ2-7; D uncertain. The CDR3 loop is CASSSLGPDYEQYF. The CDR3 nucleotides read TGTGCCAGCAGCTCGCTTGGGCCCGACTACGAGCAGTACTTC.